This TCR beta chain originates from a study of T cell responses to AZD1222 COVID-19 vaccine. The protocol was immunoSEQ multiplex PCR, while the TCRdb copy is restricted to in-frame clones and leaves out a portion. The profile shows 7,500 to 8,500 clones, 88% of them singletons. The CDR3 consists of 15 residues. The V gene's germline CDR1 is ENHRY and CDR2 SYGVKD. V was pared by 2 bases and J by 5 bases, with 4 bases of the junction left unmatched. Findings and caveats of the study: Just 5 to 7 AZD1222 recipients tested seropositive at baseline. Following two doses of AZD1222, Spike-specific TCR breadth and depth rose. Vaccine-related CD4 TCRs covered spike, predominating at 160-218 and 743-854.

Of note for this clone: Antigen unknown.

V and J are TRBV10-3 and TRBJ2-5, with TRBD2 matching 11 bases. This sample comprised peripheral blood, obtained 28 days after the second AZD1222 dose. This clonotype originated in an adult who received the AZD1222 COVID-19 vaccine. Here the CDR3 reads CAISEPTSGKETQYF. In nucleotides, the CDR3 is TGTGCCATCAGTGAGCCGACTAGCGGGAAGGAGACCCAGTACTTC.